This TCR beta chain stems from a study of T cell repertoires in cytomegalovirus infection. This clonotype occurred many times. Its antigen is still unknown. Broader study findings: HLA-C-restricted CMV-specific TCR beta clonotypes prevailed in the ex vivo response.

In TCRdb, the reads were re-called with MiXCR into one record per CDR3 protein. The table lists around 490,000 distinct CDR3 sequences, about 26% of them singletons, with around 13% in the top ten. V gave up 3 bases and J gave up 6 bases; unmatched junction bases: 4. Germline V gene lookup returns CDR1 MGHDK and CDR2 SYGVNS. This CDR3 has 14 amino acids. The sequence derives from a human donor in good health (CMV status not recorded). Some clones in this sample may be carry-over from other donors' samples. The V and J genes are TRBV25-1 and TRBJ1-2; 10 nucleotides line up with TRBD1. The sample taken for sequencing was PBMCs. CDR3 protein: CASSETGGKDGYTF. CDR3 bases: TGTGCCAGCAGTGAGACAGGGGGCAAGGATGGCTACACCTTC.